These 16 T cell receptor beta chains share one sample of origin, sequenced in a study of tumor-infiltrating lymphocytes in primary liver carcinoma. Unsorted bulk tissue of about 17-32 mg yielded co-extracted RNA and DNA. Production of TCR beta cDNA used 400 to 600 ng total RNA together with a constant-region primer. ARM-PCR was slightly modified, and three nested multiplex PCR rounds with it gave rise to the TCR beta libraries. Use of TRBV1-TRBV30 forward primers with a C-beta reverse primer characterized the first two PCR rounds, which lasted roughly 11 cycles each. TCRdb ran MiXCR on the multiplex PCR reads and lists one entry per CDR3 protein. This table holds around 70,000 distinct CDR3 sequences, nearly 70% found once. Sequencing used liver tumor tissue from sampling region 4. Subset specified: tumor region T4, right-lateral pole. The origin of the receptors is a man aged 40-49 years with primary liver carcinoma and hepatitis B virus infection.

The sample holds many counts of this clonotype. This CDR3 is CATKPGLAGEQYF. DNA of the CDR3: TGTGCCACCAAACCAGGACTAGCCGGCGAGCAGTACTTC. The chain links TRBV10-3 to TRBJ2-7; 8 bases agree with TRBD2. This CDR3 region has 13 residues. Germline trimming cut 10 bases from V and 6 bases from J; bases unmatched to any gene: 11. Germline V CDR1 and CDR2: ENHRY, SYGVKD.

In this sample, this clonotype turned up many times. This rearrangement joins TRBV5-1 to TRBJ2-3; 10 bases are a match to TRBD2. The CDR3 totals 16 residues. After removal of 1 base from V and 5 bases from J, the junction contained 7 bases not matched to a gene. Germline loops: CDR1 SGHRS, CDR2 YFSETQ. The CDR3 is CASSLNPSGSGDTQYF. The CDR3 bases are TGCGCCAGCAGCTTGAATCCTAGCGGGAGTGGAGATACGCAGTATTTT. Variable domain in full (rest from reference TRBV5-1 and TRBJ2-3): KAGVTQTPRYLIKTRGQQVTLSCSPISGHRSVSWYQQTPGQGLQFLFEYFSETQRNKGNFPGRFSGRQFSNSRSEMNVSTLELGDSALYLCASSLNPSGSGDTQYFGPGTRLTVL.

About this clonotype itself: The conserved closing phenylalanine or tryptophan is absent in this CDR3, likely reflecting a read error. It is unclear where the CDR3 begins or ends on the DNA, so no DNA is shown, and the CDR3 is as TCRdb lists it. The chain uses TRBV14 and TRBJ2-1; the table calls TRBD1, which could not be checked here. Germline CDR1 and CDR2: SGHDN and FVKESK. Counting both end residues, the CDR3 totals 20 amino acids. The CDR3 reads CASSQDTGSGRSQRGYEHFL.

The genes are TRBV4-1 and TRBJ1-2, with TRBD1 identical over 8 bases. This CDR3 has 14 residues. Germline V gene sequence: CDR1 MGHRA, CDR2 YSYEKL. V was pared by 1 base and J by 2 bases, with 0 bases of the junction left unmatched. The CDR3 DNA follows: TGCGCCAGCAGCCAAGGGGACAGGAACTATGGCTACACCTTC. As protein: CASSQGDRNYGYTF.

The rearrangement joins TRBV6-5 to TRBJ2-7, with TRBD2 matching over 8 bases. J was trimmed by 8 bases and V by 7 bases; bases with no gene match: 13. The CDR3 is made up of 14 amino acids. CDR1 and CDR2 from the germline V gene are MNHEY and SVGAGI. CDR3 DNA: TGTGCCAGCAATAGAAGCGGGAGAGGTTACAAGCAGTACTTC. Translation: CASNRSGRGYKQYF.

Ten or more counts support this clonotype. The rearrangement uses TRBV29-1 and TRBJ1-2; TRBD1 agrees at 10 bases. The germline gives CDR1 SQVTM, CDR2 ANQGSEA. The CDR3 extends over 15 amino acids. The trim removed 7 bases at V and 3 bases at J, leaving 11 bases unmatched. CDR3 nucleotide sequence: TGCAGCGCCGGGGACAGGGGAGACCTGGACTATGGCTACACCTTC. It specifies CSAGDRGDLDYGYTF.

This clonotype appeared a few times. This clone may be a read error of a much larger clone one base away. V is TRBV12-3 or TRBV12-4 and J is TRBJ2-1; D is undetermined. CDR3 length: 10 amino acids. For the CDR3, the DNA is TGTACCAGCTCTAACAATGAGCAGTTCTTC. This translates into CTSSNNEQFF.

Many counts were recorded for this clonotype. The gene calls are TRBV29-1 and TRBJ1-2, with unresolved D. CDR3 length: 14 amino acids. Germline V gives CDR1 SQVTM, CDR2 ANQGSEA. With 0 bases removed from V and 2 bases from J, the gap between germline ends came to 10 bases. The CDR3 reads CSVEDSPTNYGYTF. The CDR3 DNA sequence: TGCAGCGTTGAAGATAGCCCCACGAACTATGGCTACACCTTC.

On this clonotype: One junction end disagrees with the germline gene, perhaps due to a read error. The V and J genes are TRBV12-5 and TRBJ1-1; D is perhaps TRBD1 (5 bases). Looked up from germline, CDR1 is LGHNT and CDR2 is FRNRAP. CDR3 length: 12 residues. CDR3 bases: TGTGCTAGTGGTTTGGGGCAGGGCGAAGTTTTATTT. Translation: CASGLGQGEVLF.

The CDR3 DNA follows: TGTGCCAGCAGCTTGGTGGACAGGTGGCCCGGATACACCATATATTTT. Amino acid sequence: CASSLVDRWPGYTIYF. The chain has TRBV5-5 and TRBJ1-3, with TRBD1 matching over 7 bases. The V segment lost 0 bases and the J segment 8 bases; nucleotides outside the gene matches: 11. The CDR3 spans 16 residues. Germline V gives CDR1 SGHKS, CDR2 YYEKEE (reference sequence). Complete variable domain (other parts from reference TRBV5-5 and TRBJ1-3): DAGVTQSPTHLIKTRGQQVTLRCSPISGHKSVSWYQQVLGQGPQFIFQYYEKEERGRGNFPDRFSARQFPNYSSELNVNALLLGDSALYLCASSLVDRWPGYTIYFGEGSWLTVV.

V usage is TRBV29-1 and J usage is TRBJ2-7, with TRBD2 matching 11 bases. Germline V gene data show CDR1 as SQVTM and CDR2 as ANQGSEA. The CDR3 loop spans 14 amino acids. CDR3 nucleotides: TGCAGGGCATCGAGACTAGCGGGATTCTACGAGCAGTACTTC. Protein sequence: CRASRLAGFYEQYF.

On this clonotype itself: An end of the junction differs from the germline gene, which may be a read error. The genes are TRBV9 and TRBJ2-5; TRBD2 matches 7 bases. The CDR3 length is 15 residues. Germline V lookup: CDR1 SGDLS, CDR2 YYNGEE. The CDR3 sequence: CASSALAGDQETEYF. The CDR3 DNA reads TGTGCCAGCAGCGCTTTAGCGGGTGACCAAGAGACCGAGTACTTC. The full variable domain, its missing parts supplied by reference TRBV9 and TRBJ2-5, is DSGVTQTPKHLITATGQRVTLRCSPRSGDLSVYWYQQSLDQGLQFLIQYYNGEERAKGNILERFSAQQFPDLHSELNLSSLELGDSALYFCASSALAGDQETEYFGPGTRLLVL.

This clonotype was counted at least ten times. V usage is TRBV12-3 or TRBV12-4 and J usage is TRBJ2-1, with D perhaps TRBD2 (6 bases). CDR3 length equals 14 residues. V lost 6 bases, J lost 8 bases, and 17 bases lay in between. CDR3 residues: CASSPRLDVDEQFF. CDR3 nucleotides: TGTGCCAGCAGCCCAAGACTAGATGTCGATGAGCAGTTCTTC.

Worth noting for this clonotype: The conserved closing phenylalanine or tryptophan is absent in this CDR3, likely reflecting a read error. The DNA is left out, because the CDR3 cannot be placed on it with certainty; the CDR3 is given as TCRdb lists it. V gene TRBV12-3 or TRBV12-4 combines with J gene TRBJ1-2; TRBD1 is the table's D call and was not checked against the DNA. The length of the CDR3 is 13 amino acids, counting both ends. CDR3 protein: CASSFLPPGQTHS.

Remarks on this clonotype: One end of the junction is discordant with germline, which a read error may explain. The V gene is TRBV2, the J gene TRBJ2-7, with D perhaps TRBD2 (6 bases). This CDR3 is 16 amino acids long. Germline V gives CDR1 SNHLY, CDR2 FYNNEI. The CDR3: CVSRDTTGRTQGEQYF. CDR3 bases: TGTGTCAGCAGAGACACTACTGGGAGGACCCAGGGCGAGCAGTACTTC.

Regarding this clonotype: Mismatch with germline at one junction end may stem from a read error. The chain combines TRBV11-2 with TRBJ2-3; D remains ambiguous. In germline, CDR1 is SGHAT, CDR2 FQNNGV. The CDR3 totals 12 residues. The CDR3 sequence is CASRGYTDTHYF. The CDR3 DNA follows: TGTGCCAGCAGAGGTTACACAGATACGCACTATTTT. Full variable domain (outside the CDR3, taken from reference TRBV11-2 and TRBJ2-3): EAGVAQSPRYKIIEKRQSVAFWCNPISGHATLYWYQQILGQGPKLLIQFQNNGVVDDSQLPKDRFSAERLKGVDSTLKIQPAKLEDSAVYLCASRGYTDTHYFGPGTRLTVL.